The clone carrying this T cell receptor beta chain has at least ten counts. These data originate in a study of early T cells in non-severe SARS-CoV-2 infection. CDR3 length: 12 amino acids. Trimming took off 3 bases at V and 9 bases at J, with 9 bases between the two ends. CDR1 is ENHRY, CDR2 SYGVKD, per germline. TCRdb re-called the 5' RACE reads through MiXCR, storing one row per CDR3 protein. The table lists some 30,000 distinct CDR3 sequences, around 7% of them singletons. The clonotype comes from an adult who was a healthcare worker with PCR-confirmed SARS-CoV-2 infection or an uninfected control (not recorded which). This rearrangement joins TRBV10-3 to TRBJ2-1; tentatively, D is TRBD1 (5 bases). Sequenced: whole blood. The CDR3 DNA follows: TGTGCCATCAGTGACAGGGAAAGTGAGCAGTTCTTC. Translated, it gives CAISDRESEQFF.